This TCR beta chain appears in the sequencing data of a study of blood T cell repertoires in COVID-19. Study at large: COVID-19 samples from acute and convalescent phases originated in the United States, Italy and Spain. T cells, B-cell-depleted T cells, or PBMCs provided the cDNA or gDNA that served as material.

Profiled with immunoSEQ multiplex PCR; TCRdb holds only in-frame clones, not every one. The table includes fewer than 200,000 clones, about four fifths detected once. Followed longitudinally, the Seattle patients had been enrolled during active infection. CDR1 and CDR2 (germline): SGDLS, YYNGEE. The CDR3 totals 16 residues. After removal of 5 bases from V and 4 bases from J, the junction contained 10 bases not matched to a gene. Material: peripheral blood. The J gene is TRBJ2-1, the V gene TRBV9, with 9 bases aligning to TRBD2. This receptor was identified in a woman aged 55-69 years with COVID-19, enrolled during active disease. The CDR3: CASRAGASGTYNEQFF. CDR3 coding DNA: TGTGCCAGCAGGGCTGGGGCTAGCGGGACTTACAATGAGCAGTTCTTC.